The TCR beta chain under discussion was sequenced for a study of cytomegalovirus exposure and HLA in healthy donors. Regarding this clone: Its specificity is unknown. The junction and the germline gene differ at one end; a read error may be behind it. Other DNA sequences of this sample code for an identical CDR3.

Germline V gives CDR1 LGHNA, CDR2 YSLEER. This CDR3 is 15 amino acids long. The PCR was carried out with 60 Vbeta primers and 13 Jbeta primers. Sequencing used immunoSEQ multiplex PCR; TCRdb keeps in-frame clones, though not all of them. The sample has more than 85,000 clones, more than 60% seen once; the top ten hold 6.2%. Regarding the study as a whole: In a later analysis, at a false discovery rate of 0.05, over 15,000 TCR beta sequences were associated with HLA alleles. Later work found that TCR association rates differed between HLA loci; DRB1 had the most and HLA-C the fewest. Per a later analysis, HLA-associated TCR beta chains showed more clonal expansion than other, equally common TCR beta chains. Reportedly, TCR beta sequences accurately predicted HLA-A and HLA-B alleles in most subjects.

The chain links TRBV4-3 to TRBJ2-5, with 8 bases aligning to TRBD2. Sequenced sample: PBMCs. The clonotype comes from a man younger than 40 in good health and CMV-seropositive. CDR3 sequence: CASSQDTGGQETQYF. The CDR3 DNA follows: TGCGCCAGCAGTCAAGATACGGGGGGGCAAGAGACCCAGTACTTC.